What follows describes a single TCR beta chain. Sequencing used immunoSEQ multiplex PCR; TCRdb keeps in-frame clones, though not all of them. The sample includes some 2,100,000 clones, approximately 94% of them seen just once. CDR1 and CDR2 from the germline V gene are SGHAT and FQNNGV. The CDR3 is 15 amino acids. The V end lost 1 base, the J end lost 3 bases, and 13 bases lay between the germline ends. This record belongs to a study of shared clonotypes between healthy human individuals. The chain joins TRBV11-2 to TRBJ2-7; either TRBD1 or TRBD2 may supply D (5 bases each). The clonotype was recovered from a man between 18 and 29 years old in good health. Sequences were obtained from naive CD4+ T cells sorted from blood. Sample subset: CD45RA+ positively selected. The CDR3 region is CASSLVTGTLYEQYF. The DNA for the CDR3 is TGTGCCAGCAGCTTAGTCACCGGGACGCTCTACGAGCAGTACTTC.